These 8 T cell receptor beta chains share one sample of origin, sequenced in a study of regulatory T cells in long-lasting Graves disease. Arm-PCR of CDR3 regions with iRepertoire HTBI primers generated TCR beta libraries. Each CDR3 protein gets one entry after TCRdb re-called the multiplex PCR reads with MiXCR. The repertoire holds under 450,000 distinct CDR3 sequences, with over 9.5% as singletons. Time point: newly diagnosed GD, antithyroid drugs for less than 3 months. Following extraction of RNA from PBMCs, that RNA was used to make the TCR library. The sample was also reused in another study, on T cells in Graves' hyperthyroidism and ophthalmopathy.

The sample here was peripheral blood mononuclear cells (PBMCs), taken at new diagnosis, from a patient treated with antithyroid drugs. The receptors shown here come from a woman aged 18 to 35 with Graves disease.

This clonotype was counted only a few times. This likely came from a read error, as a far larger clone is one base away. A read error is likely, as this CDR3 ends without the conserved phenylalanine or tryptophan. The CDR3 DNA reads TGTGCCAGCAGTCGGACATCAGAAGGGACCCAGTACCTC. Protein product: CASSRTSEGTQYL. This chain connects TRBV6-2 or TRBV6-3 to TRBJ2-5, with D perhaps matching TRBD1 (5 bases). The CDR3 totals 13 residues. Germline V gene data show CDR1 as MNHEY and CDR2 as SVGEGT. Trimming removed 5 bases at V and 7 bases at J, with 14 bases between.

This clonotype showed up just a few times. The chain joins TRBV27 to TRBJ1-4; a weak D match, TRBD1 (6 bases). V shed 6 bases and J shed 7 bases, with 12 bases lying between them. The CDR3 totals 13 residues. Germline lookup yields CDR1 MNHEY and CDR2 SMNVEV (reference sequence). DNA of the CDR3: TGTGCCAGCAGGTTAACAGGGAGTGAAAAACTGTTTTTT. It specifies CASRLTGSEKLFF.

CDR3 DNA: TGTGCCAGCAGCTTGAAGGGGGAGTCCTACGAGCAGTACTTC. It codes for CASSLKGESYEQYF. V gene TRBV7-2 combines with J gene TRBJ2-7; D might be TRBD1 (6 bases). CDR1 is SGHTA, CDR2 FQGNSA, per germline. Trimming left V 3 bases short and J 1 base short, with 10 bases between. The CDR3 runs to 14 residues.

The sample holds many counts of this clonotype. The rearrangement uses TRBV20-1 and TRBJ1-6, with 9 bases aligning to TRBD1. Germline trimming cut 0 bases from V and 5 bases from J; bases unmatched to any gene: 5. The CDR3 has 16 residues. The germline gives CDR1 DFQATT, CDR2 SNEGSKA (reference sequence). The CDR3 region is CSARDRDRVNNSPLHF. CDR3 in DNA: TGCAGTGCTAGAGACCGGGACAGGGTTAATAATTCACCCCTCCACTTT.

Ten or more counts support this clonotype. This chain joins TRBV11-2 and TRBJ2-1, with 11 bases matching TRBD2. V trimming: 7 bases; J trimming: 4 bases; junction bases outside the gene matches: 12. Germline CDR1 and CDR2: SGHAT and FQNNGV. There are 17 residues in the CDR3. The CDR3 nucleotides are TGTGCCAGCAACCTTCTTAGCGGGAGGGCCGCGTACAATGAGCAGTTCTTC. Protein product: CASNLLSGRAAYNEQFF.

In its sample, this clonotype was seen many times. This sequence joins TRBV2 and TRBJ1-2; D unclear. The CDR3 length is 13 residues. Germline V gives CDR1 SNHLY, CDR2 FYNNEI. Trimming removed 6 bases at V and 3 bases at J, with 11 bases between. CDR3 sequence (DNA): TGTGCCAGCAGGAGCCGAGGGTACTATGGCTACACCTTC. Translating gives CASRSRGYYGYTF.

At least ten counts were recorded for this clonotype. The gene calls are TRBV12-3 or TRBV12-4 and TRBJ2-3; 8 bases align to TRBD2. The CDR3 is 14 amino acids. V lost 7 bases, J lost 6 bases, and 9 bases stayed unmatched. CDR3 coding DNA: TGTGCCAGCACCCCCGGGAGGGGTTCGGATACGCAGTATTTT. This translates into CASTPGRGSDTQYF.

This clonotype was seen a single time. This likely stems from a read error, as it lies one base from a far larger clone. This rearrangement joins TRBV7-3 to TRBJ2-7; D perhaps matches TRBD2 (5 bases). CDR3 size: 14 residues. Germline lookup yields CDR1 SGHTA and CDR2 FQGTGA. The CDR3 DNA is TGTGTCAGCAGCTTAGCGCCCGGCTCCTACGAGCAGTACTTC. This gives the protein CVSSLAPGSYEQYF. Looking up the rest from reference TRBV7-3 and TRBJ2-7 gives the full variable domain: GAGVSQTPSNKVTEKGKYVELRCDPISGHTALYWYRQSLGQGPEFLIYFQGTGAADDSGLPNDRFFAVRPEGSVSTLKIQRTERGDSAVYLCVSSLAPGSYEQYFGPGTRLTVT.